In its sample, the clone carrying this TCR beta chain was seen a few times. The antigen is unknown. This record belongs to a study of vaccination and CD4 T cells after COVID-19. Sequenced with the Oncomine TCR Beta short-read assay was DNA taken from cultured CD4+ T cells. TCRdb re-called the PCR reads through MiXCR, storing one row per CDR3 protein. The sample carries about 13,000 distinct CDR3 sequences, roughly 30% recorded once. Study-wide findings and caveats: No early post-infection timepoints were studied, and convalescent patients studied were relatively few.

Germline lookup yields CDR1 KGHSH and CDR2 LQKENI. Trimming stripped 5 bases from V and 6 bases from J, with 17 bases between. The CDR3 spans 14 residues. Treatment: roughly 10-day PBMC culture with coronavirus spike peptide pools or control peptides (ViraFEST assay). Days 3 and 7 saw half the medium replaced with fresh IL-2 medium. Sequencing was carried out using CD4+ T cells from blood, cultured in vitro. The sequence derives from a human donor who had recovered from COVID-19. The chain couples TRBV18 to TRBJ2-7; D not certain. CDR3 DNA sequence: TGTGCCAGCTCAAAGGGTGCTGCGGCGGCCGAGCAGTACTTC. This translates into CASSKGAAAAEQYF.